The rows below give T cell receptor beta chains drawn from one sample of a study of T cell repertoires in cytomegalovirus infection. Each CDR3 protein is one row after TCRdb ran MiXCR on the reads. Of over 200,000 distinct CDR3 sequences listed, roughly 15% were seen once; the top ten hold around 9.5%. Sequenced: PBMCs. The receptor set was obtained from a human donor in good health (CMV status not recorded). Some clones in this sample may be carry-over from other donors' samples. The CDR3 runs from the conserved cysteine through the conserved F or W. A D gene is named only where the DNA matches it firmly. A row's size may be missing; if present it is once, few, many or a size class.

v_gene	d_gene	j_gene	len	abundance	CDR3aa	CDR3nt
TRBV6-4	TRBD2	TRBJ2-1	15	many	CASSVLGGDYNEQFF	TGTGCCAGCAGTGTGCTCGGGGGGGATTACAATGAGCAGTTCTTC
TRBV6-1	TRBD1	TRBJ1-4	15	many	CASSEGDRDGEKLFF	TGTGCCAGCAGTGAAGGGGACAGGGATGGTGAAAAACTGTTTTTT
TRBV2	NA	TRBJ1-2	13	NA	CASSLTANYGYTF	TGTGCCAGCAGTTTGACAGCCAACTATGGCTACACCTTC
TRBV29-1	TRBD2	TRBJ2-1	17	NA	CSVAGTSGNLPDNEQFF	TGCAGCGTAGCCGGGACTAGCGGGAACCTACCTGACAATGAGCAGTTCTTC
TRBV4-1	TRBD1	TRBJ2-7	13	few	CASHQTGGNEQYF	TGCGCCAGTCACCAGACAGGGGGTAACGAGCAGTACTTC
TRBV7-2	NA	TRBJ2-3	15	few	CASSTLAPSTDTQYF	TGTGCCAGCAGCACCCTAGCGCCCAGCACAGATACGCAGTATTTT
TRBV20-1	TRBD2	TRBJ2-3	16	NA	CSASQTGGGWTDTQYF	TGCAGTGCTAGCCAAACGGGGGGAGGGTGGACAGATACGCAGTATTTT
TRBV29-1	TRBD1	TRBJ2-1	14	NA	CSVYRQGPYNEQFF	TGCAGCGTCTACCGACAGGGACCCTACAATGAGCAGTTCTTC
TRBV25-1	NA	TRBJ1-1	14	NA	CASNSQGLNTEAFF	TGTGCCAGCAACTCTCAGGGACTGAACACTGAAGCTTTCTTT
TRBV27	NA	TRBJ2-5	14	NA	CASSLIDQRETQYF	TGTGCCAGCAGTCTAATAGACCAAAGAGAGACCCAGTACTTC
TRBV6-2/TRBV6-3	TRBD2	TRBJ2-3	13	few	CASNAGGTDTQYF	TGTGCCAGCAACGCGGGAGGCACAGATACGCAGTATTTT
TRBV7-2	TRBD2	TRBJ2-5	17	many	CASSLGLAGGSQETQYF	TGTGCCAGCAGCTTAGGGCTAGCGGGAGGGTCGCAAGAGACCCAGTACTTC
TRBV5-1	TRBD2	TRBJ2-1	19	NA	CASSLAGTSGSFPYNEQFF	TGCGCCAGCAGCTTGGCCGGGACTAGCGGGAGTTTCCCCTACAATGAGCAGTTCTTC
TRBV20-1	TRBD2	TRBJ2-1	19	NA	CSARGRGLAGGRAYNEQFF	TGCAGTGCTAGGGGGAGGGGACTAGCGGGGGGTAGGGCCTACAATGAGCAGTTCTTC
TRBV6-4	NA	TRBJ2-2	13	few	CASSDSSAGELFF	TGTGCCAGCAGTGACTCGAGCGCCGGGGAGCTGTTTTTT
TRBV7-2	NA	TRBJ2-7	14	many	CASSLSPSSGEQYF	TGTGCCAGCAGCTTAAGCCCCAGTTCGGGAGAGCAGTACTTC
TRBV2	NA	TRBJ2-2	14	few	CASSKTVTTGELFF	TGTGCCAGCAGTAAGACGGTTACCACCGGGGAGCTGTTTTTT
TRBV12-3/TRBV12-4	NA	TRBJ2-7	14	many	CASSSLQGTYEQYF	TGTGCCAGCAGTTCCCTTCAGGGGACCTACGAGCAGTACTTC
TRBV7-9	NA	TRBJ2-5	15	many	CASIQTSRYQETQYF	TGTGCCAGCATCCAGACCTCACGGTACCAAGAGACCCAGTACTTC
TRBV19	NA	TRBJ2-7	14	many	CASSMGPGTYEQYF	TGTGCCAGTAGTATGGGGCCAGGGACTTACGAGCAGTACTTC
TRBV20-1	NA	TRBJ2-5	13	few	CSATQGGRETQYF	TGCAGTGCTACCCAGGGGGGACGAGAGACCCAGTACTTC
TRBV18	NA	TRBJ2-7	13	NA	CASLGGFSYEQYF	TGTGCCAGCCTCGGGGGCTTCTCCTACGAGCAGTACTTC
TRBV27	TRBD1	TRBJ2-7	14	few	CASSYRDSSYEQYF	TGTGCCAGCAGTTACCGGGACAGCTCCTACGAGCAGTACTTC
TRBV7-6	NA	TRBJ2-3	15	many	CASSFRSSSTDTQYF	TGTGCCAGCAGCTTCCGGAGTTCTAGCACAGATACGCAGTATTTT
TRBV7-2	TRBD1	TRBJ1-4	15	many	CASSSGQAGDEKLFF	TGTGCCAGCAGCTCAGGACAGGCGGGGGATGAAAAACTGTTTTTT
TRBV7-2	NA	TRBJ1-2	15	many	CASSLLFFGGYGYTF	TGTGCCAGCAGCCTGTTGTTTTTCGGGGGCTATGGCTACACCTTC
TRBV19	NA	TRBJ1-5	15	few	CASKLDNYSNQPQHF	TGTGCCAGTAAGTTGGACAACTATAGCAATCAGCCCCAGCATTTT
TRBV4-2	NA	TRBJ2-7	15	many	CASSHGEGSDYEQYF	TGTGCCAGCAGCCATGGTGAGGGGTCGGACTACGAGCAGTACTTC
TRBV7-2	NA	TRBJ2-6	14	NA	CASSSSFGANVLTF	TGTGCCAGCAGCTCGTCCTTTGGGGCCAACGTCCTGACTTTC
TRBV20-1	TRBD2	TRBJ2-1	15	NA	CSARDSGGGYNEQFF	TGCAGTGCTAGAGACTCGGGGGGGGGGTACAATGAGCAGTTCTTC
TRBV20-1	TRBD1	TRBJ1-3	12	NA	CSAGTGGNTIYF	TGCAGTGCCGGGACAGGTGGAAACACCATATATTTT